One sample yielded the 29 T cell receptor beta chains listed below, sequenced in a study of immune evolution from preneoplasia to lung adenocarcinoma. Here immunoSEQ multiplex PCR was the method, and the copy in TCRdb shows in-frame clones only, minus some. Among over 4,500 clones listed, 88% were seen once. Sequenced sample: FFPE atypical adenomatous hyperplasia tissue from the lung. The subset was: atypical adenomatous hyperplasia (AAH), lung preneoplasia. The receptor source for this set is a person aged 65 to 79 with lung adenocarcinoma.

The chain combines TRBV7-9 with TRBJ2-3, with TRBD1 matching 7 bases. This CDR3 spans 14 amino acids. V dropped 5 bases and J dropped 5; count of bases not matched to a gene: 7. The germline V gene encodes CDR1 SEHNR and CDR2 FQNEAQ (reference sequence). The CDR3 protein is CASSAQGPGDTQYF. As DNA, the CDR3 is TGTGCCAGCAGCGCACAGGGGCCGGGAGATACGCAGTATTTT.

This rearrangement joins TRBV27 to TRBJ2-5; D is perhaps TRBD2 (6 bases). V dropped 5 bases and J dropped 5 bases, with 18 bases sitting between them. The CDR3 length is 15 residues. The germline gives CDR1 MNHEY, CDR2 SMNVEV (reference sequence). The CDR3 DNA reads as TGTGCCAGCAGTCTATACGCTAGCGATGGGGAGACCCAGTACTTC. Protein: CASSLYASDGETQYF.

The table lists this clone with a few counts. Written as DNA, the CDR3 is TGCGCCAGCAGCGCCGGAGCCTCCGGGACGGCCTATGGCTACACCTTC. This codes for CASSAGASGTAYGYTF. The chain couples TRBV5-1 to TRBJ1-2; a possible D gene is TRBD1 (5 bases). The germline gives CDR1 SGHRS, CDR2 YFSETQ. The CDR3 length is 16 residues. V was trimmed by 4 bases and J by 4 bases, leaving 20 bases between them.

This sequence joins TRBV30 and TRBJ1-2; 7 positions match TRBD1. Germline V gives CDR1 GTSNPN, CDR2 SVGIG (reference sequence). CDR3 length equals 14 residues. With V trimmed by 5 bases and J by 6 bases, 12 bases remained unmatched. For the CDR3, the DNA is TGTGCCTGGGATCCGGGACAGCGAGATGATGGCTACACCTTC. Residues: CAWDPGQRDDGYTF.

V and J are TRBV5-6 and TRBJ1-4; 9 nucleotides match TRBD1. The CDR3 covers 13 residues. Trimming at V came to 2 bases and at J to 10 bases, leaving 3 bases not matched to a gene. Germline CDR1 SGHDT, CDR2 YYEEEE. The CDR3: CASSLQTGGKLFF. The DNA for the CDR3 is TGTGCCAGCAGCTTACAGACAGGGGGAAAACTGTTTTTT. Using reference TRBV5-6 and TRBJ1-4 for the parts outside the CDR3, the full variable domain is DAGVTQSPTHLIKTRGQQVTLRCSPKSGHDTVSWYQQALGQGPQFIFQYYEEEERQRGNFPDRFSGHQFPNYSSELNVNALLLGDSALYLCASSLQTGGKLFFGSGTQLSVL.

This chain links TRBV29-1 with TRBJ2-3, with TRBD2 matching 10 bases. V was pared by 6 bases and J by 3 bases, with 15 bases of the junction left unmatched. Germline lookup yields CDR1 SQVTM and CDR2 ANQGSEA. This CDR3 contains 17 residues. The CDR3 DNA follows: TGCAGCGTCCACCGGCTAGCGGGAGTAGAGTTGACAGATACGCAGTATTTT. This sequence encodes CSVHRLAGVELTDTQYF.

The DNA for the CDR3 is TGTGCCAGCAGCAAAGGAGGGACAGGGAGGACCCTCGGCAATCAGCCCCAGCATTTT. This encodes CASSKGGTGRTLGNQPQHF. The V and J genes are TRBV21-1 and TRBJ1-5; the DNA was not used to check the table's D call, TRBD1. TRBV21-1 is a listed pseudogene. The length of the CDR3 is 19 residues.

This clone was detected only a few times. The chain combines TRBV4-1 with TRBJ2-7; 8 nucleotides agree with TRBD1. Trimming took 6 bases from V and 2 from J; bases not matched to a gene: 9. CDR3 length equals 15 residues. Germline V gene sequence: CDR1 MGHRA, CDR2 YSYEKL. The CDR3 DNA sequence: TGCGCCAGCAGTCTCGGGGACAGGAGCACCTACGAGCAGTACTTC. It encodes CASSLGDRSTYEQYF.

J is TRBJ1-5 and V is TRBV15; 8 bases fit TRBD1. The germline V gene encodes CDR1 LNHNV and CDR2 YYDKDF (reference sequence). V trimming: 0 bases; J trimming: 2 bases; junction bases outside the gene matches: 6. The CDR3 has 17 amino acids. CDR3 region: CATSRDLPGQGNQPQHF. DNA of the CDR3: TGTGCCACCAGCAGAGATTTGCCGGGACAGGGCAATCAGCCCCAGCATTTT.

The V gene is TRBV30, the J gene TRBJ2-6; 12 bases match TRBD1. In germline, CDR1 is GTSNPN, CDR2 SVGIG (reference sequence). CDR3 length: 20 residues. V dropped 2 bases and J dropped 0; count of bases not matched to a gene: 11. The CDR3: CAWSSWDRGHPRSGANVLTF. CDR3 bases: TGTGCCTGGAGTTCCTGGGACAGGGGGCACCCACGCTCTGGGGCCAACGTCCTGACTTTC.

V and J are TRBV25-1 and TRBJ1-4, with D perhaps matching TRBD1 (5 bases). Germline V CDR1 and CDR2: MGHDK, SYGVNS. The V end was cut by 5 bases, the J end by 7 bases, with 14 bases between. CDR3 length: 14 amino acids. In DNA form, the CDR3 reads TGTGCCAGCAGTCAGAGGGGAGGAAGTGAAAAACTGTTTTTT. It yields the protein CASSQRGGSEKLFF.

The chain couples TRBV9 to TRBJ1-4; a weak D match, TRBD1 (5 bases). This CDR3 is 16 amino acids long. Germline V gene lookup returns CDR1 SGDLS and CDR2 YYNGEE. The ends were cut back, 3 bases at V and 0 bases at J, with 12 bases in the middle. CDR3 in amino acids: CASSDGTVATNEKLFF. In DNA, the CDR3 is TGTGCCAGCAGCGACGGGACGGTAGCAACTAATGAAAAACTGTTTTTT.

The chain is built from TRBV5-6 and TRBJ1-2; D unclear. This CDR3 is 15 amino acids long. Germline V gene sequence: CDR1 SGHDT, CDR2 YYEEEE. Trimming pared 0 bases from V and 0 bases from J, leaving 9 bases between. The chain's CDR3 is CASSLVQETNYGYTF. The CDR3 nucleotides are TGTGCCAGCAGCTTGGTTCAGGAGACTAACTATGGCTACACCTTC.

This clone was recorded once. The CDR3: CASSPRAGGTYEQYF. CDR3 in DNA: TGTGCCAGCTCACCACGTGCAGGGGGCACCTACGAGCAGTACTTC. V gene TRBV18 combines with J gene TRBJ2-7; 8 bases align to TRBD1. Germline trimming cut 1 base from V and 2 bases from J; bases unmatched to any gene: 4. Looked up from germline, CDR1 is KGHSH and CDR2 is LQKENI. The CDR3 has 15 residues.

This chain links TRBV2 with TRBJ2-1, with 9 nucleotides matching TRBD2. The CDR3 extends over 14 amino acids. V lost 7 bases and J lost 7; bases outside the gene matches: 8. The V gene's germline CDR1 is SNHLY and CDR2 FYNNEI. CDR3 sequence (DNA): TGTGCCAGCAAGGCGGGGGGGATTGGGAATGAGCAGTTCTTC. This sequence encodes CASKAGGIGNEQFF.

This chain joins TRBV9 and TRBJ1-2; the D gene is possibly TRBD1 (5 bases). This CDR3 has 15 residues. Looked up from germline, CDR1 is SGDLS and CDR2 is YYNGEE. Trimming pared 2 bases from V and 8 bases from J, leaving 19 bases between. The CDR3: CASSVHPTRPGGYTF. CDR3 in DNA: TGTGCCAGCAGCGTCCACCCGACTCGACCAGGGGGCTACACCTTC.

V usage is TRBV2 and J usage is TRBJ2-4; D ambiguous. The CDR3 totals 14 residues. Per the germline V gene, CDR1 is SNHLY and CDR2 is FYNNEI. V lost 4 bases and J 0 bases, leaving 7 bases between the germline ends. The CDR3, as DNA: TGTGCCAGCAGTGGGGAACTAGCCAAAAACATTCAGTACTTC. Its translation: CASSGELAKNIQYF.

The chain links TRBV7-2 to TRBJ1-1; 8 nucleotides line up with TRBD1. CDR1 and CDR2 (germline): SGHTA, FQGNSA. Trimming took 4 bases from V and 4 from J; bases not matched to a gene: 5. This CDR3 has 14 amino acids. CDR3 in DNA: TGTGCCAGCAGCTACATAGGACAGGGCACTGAAGCTTTCTTT. Protein sequence: CASSYIGQGTEAFF.

The chain uses TRBV2 and TRBJ2-5; D not resolved. V lost 6 bases, J lost 5 bases, and 13 bases lay in between. Germline values: CDR1 SNHLY, CDR2 FYNNEI. The CDR3 runs 13 residues. The CDR3 loop reads CASSIGDRETQYF. CDR3 coding DNA: TGTGCCAGCAGCATCGGTGATCGGGAGACCCAGTACTTC.

The chain links TRBV11-2 to TRBJ2-5; 11 positions match TRBD2. After removal of 9 bases from V and 6 bases from J, the junction contained 15 bases not matched to a gene. This CDR3 comprises 16 residues. Germline assignment: CDR1 SGHAT and CDR2 FQNNGV. CDR3 region: CASSPVTSGNRKTQYF. The CDR3 DNA reads as TGTGCCAGTTCCCCTGTGACTAGCGGGAATAGGAAGACCCAGTACTTC. Using reference TRBV11-2 and TRBJ2-5 for the parts outside the CDR3, the full variable domain is EAGVAQSPRYKIIEKRQSVAFWCNPISGHATLYWYQQILGQGPKLLIQFQNNGVVDDSQLPKDRFSAERLKGVDSTLKIQPAKLEDSAVYLCASSPVTSGNRKTQYFGPGTRLLVL.

CDR3 sequence: CAWTASDTEAFF. Here the CDR3 DNA reads TGTGCCTGGACCGCCAGTGACACTGAAGCTTTCTTT. The chain has TRBV30 and TRBJ1-1; unclear D gene. The CDR3 runs 12 residues. Trimming took 4 bases from V and 3 from J, leaving 9 bases between them. CDR1 is GTSNPN and CDR2 is SVGIG in the germline V gene (reference sequence).

The chain is built from TRBV18 and TRBJ2-3, with no clear D. Germline CDR1 KGHSH, CDR2 LQKENI. The CDR3 extends over 13 amino acids. V dropped 2 bases and J dropped 4 bases, with 7 bases sitting between them. CDR3 sequence: CASSPVVSDTQYF. In nucleotides, the CDR3 is TGTGCCAGCTCACCAGTCGTCTCAGATACGCAGTATTTT. The complete variable domain, with remaining parts taken from reference TRBV18 and TRBJ2-3, reads NAGVMQNPRHLVRRRGQEARLRCSPMKGHSHVYWYRQLPEEGLKFMVYLQKENIIDESGMPKERFSAEFPKEGPSILRIQQVVRGDSAAYFCASSPVVSDTQYFGPGTRLTVL.

The CDR3 sequence is CASSLDRVSYNEQFF. CDR3 in DNA: TGTGCCAGCAGCTTGGACAGGGTCTCCTACAATGAGCAGTTCTTC. The chain combines TRBV7-6 with TRBJ2-1; 8 bases align to TRBD1. The germline gives CDR1 SGHVS, CDR2 FNYEAQ. The trim removed 3 bases at V and 0 bases at J, leaving 1 base unmatched. The CDR3 has 15 residues. The entire variable domain, with the rest obtained from reference TRBV7-6 and TRBJ2-1, is as follows: GAGVSQSPRYKVTKRGQDVALRCDPISGHVSLYWYRQALGQGPEFLTYFNYEAQQDKSGLPNDRFSAERPEGSISTLTIQRTEQRDSAMYRCASSLDRVSYNEQFFGPGTRLTVL.

This rearrangement joins TRBV27 to TRBJ2-3; possibly TRBD1 or TRBD2 for D (5 bases each). Germline CDR1 MNHEY, CDR2 SMNVEV (reference sequence). V lost 1 base, J lost 7 bases, and 12 bases lay in between. This CDR3 has 14 residues. The CDR3 DNA is TGTGCCAGCAGTTTATGGGGGACCCCCAATACGCAGTATTTT. Translating gives CASSLWGTPNTQYF.

The chain carries TRBV28 and TRBJ1-4; D gene ambiguous. V was trimmed by 7 bases and J by 3 bases, leaving 12 bases between them. CDR3 length equals 14 residues. Germline-derived CDR1 and CDR2 are MDHEN and SYDVKM. The CDR3 DNA reads TGTGCCAGCACCGCCCCGGTGGCTAATGAAAAACTGTTTTTT. This gives the protein CASTAPVANEKLFF.

This chain links TRBV5-6 with TRBJ1-4; D possibly corresponds to TRBD1 (5 bases). V was pared by 2 bases and J by 5 bases, with 16 bases between. Germline CDR1 and CDR2: SGHDT and YYEEEE. The CDR3 totals 16 residues. CDR3 sequence (DNA): TGTGCCAGCAGCTTACCATCCGGGGGGGAGAATGAAAAACTGTTTTTT. It encodes CASSLPSGGENEKLFF.

The gene calls are TRBV4-2 and TRBJ1-5, with a possible D match to TRBD1 (6 bases). The CDR3 is 15 amino acids. CDR1 is LGHNA and CDR2 is YNFKEQ in the germline V gene. Trimming removed 0 bases from V and 7 bases from J, with 13 bases in between. CDR3 coding DNA: TGTGCCAGCAGCCAAGAGGACAGACGAGGGCAGCCCCAGCATTTT. Protein: CASSQEDRRGQPQHF.

The table lists this clone with a count of one. The chain carries TRBV7-9 and TRBJ2-3, with 13 bases fitting TRBD2. Germline trimming cut 5 bases from V and 4 bases from J; bases unmatched to any gene: 3. The germline V gene has CDR1 SEHNR and CDR2 FQNEAQ (reference sequence). The CDR3 sequence is 15 residues long. The CDR3 loop reads CASSPGLAGADTQYF. Written as DNA, the CDR3 is TGTGCCAGCAGCCCAGGACTAGCGGGAGCAGATACGCAGTATTTT. The full variable domain, with the rest looked up from reference TRBV7-9 and TRBJ2-3, is DTGVSQNPRHKITKRGQNVTFRCDPISEHNRLYWYRQTLGQGPEFLTYFQNEAQLEKSRLLSDRFSAERPKGSFSTLEIQRTEQGDSAMYLCASSPGLAGADTQYFGPGTRLTVL.

The chain has TRBV7-9 and TRBJ1-1; D possibly corresponds to TRBD1 (6 bases). Trimming took off 4 bases at V and 3 bases at J, with 9 bases between the two ends. This CDR3 region has 13 residues. The germline V gene has CDR1 SEHNR and CDR2 FQNEAQ (reference sequence). Here the CDR3 reads CASSSGQYTEAFF. The CDR3 region has the DNA TGTGCCAGCAGCTCAGGACAGTACACTGAAGCTTTCTTT. The whole variable domain, filled in from reference TRBV7-9 and TRBJ1-1, reads DTGVSQNPRHKITKRGQNVTFRCDPISEHNRLYWYRQTLGQGPEFLTYFQNEAQLEKSRLLSDRFSAERPKGSFSTLEIQRTEQGDSAMYLCASSSGQYTEAFFGQGTRLTVV.